A selection of T cell receptor beta chains follows, all from one sample in a study of response to subunit inactivated influenza vaccine. From the RT-PCR reads, TCRdb called clonotypes with MiXCR, one entry per CDR3 protein. The sample holds hundreds of thousands of distinct CDR3 sequences; about a sixth are singletons and the top ten take roughly 10%. The input for sequencing was PBMCs from blood, taken roughly 12 days after vaccination. These TCRs come from a man aged 50-60 years who received an inactivated influenza vaccine. CDR3s include the opening cysteine and the closing phenylalanine or tryptophan. The D gene is left open where the match is weak. Only some rows state a clone size, as once, few, many or a class for expanded clones.

v_call	clone_size	j_call	d_call	cdr3_nt	cdr3_aa
TRBV21-1	few	TRBJ2-3	NA	TGTGCCAGCAGAAAAGCCTTTCCAGGACGCACGCAGTATTTT	CASRKAFPGRTQYF
TRBV6-5	few	TRBJ2-1	TRBD1	TGTGCCAGCAGCTACAGGGGTGGGCATGAGCAGTTCTTC	CASSYRGGHEQFF
TRBV18	NA	TRBJ1-6	TRBD1	TGTGCCAGCTCGTTGGGACAGGCAGGCTCACCCCTCCACTTT	CASSLGQAGSPLHF
TRBV7-3	NA	TRBJ2-2	TRBD2	TGTGCCAGCAGCCGCGGACTAGCGGGTGGCACCGGGGAGCTGTTTTTT	CASSRGLAGGTGELFF
TRBV18	NA	TRBJ2-1	TRBD1	TGTGCCAGCTCACTAAGTATCTATAGACAGGGGGCTCGTAATGAGCAGTTCTTC	CASSLSIYRQGARNEQFF
TRBV5-1	many	TRBJ2-7	NA	TGCGCCAGCAGCCTCCGTTTGGACAGGAGGGAAACCTACGAGCAGTACTTC	CASSLRLDRRETYEQYF
TRBV20-1	few	TRBJ1-2	NA	TGCAGTGCTAGTGACTGGGGGCTCAGGGGCTACACCTTC	CSASDWGLRGYTF
TRBV29-1	many	TRBJ2-2	NA	TGCAGCGTTGCCCAGGGGCAGGGGGGTCCCGGGGAGCTGTTTTTT	CSVAQGQGGPGELFF
TRBV5-1	many	TRBJ2-1	NA	TGCGCCAGCAGACAGAATCCGGGTACCTACAATGAGCAGTTCTTC	CASRQNPGTYNEQFF
TRBV12-3/TRBV12-4	few	TRBJ2-5	NA	TGTGCCAGCAGACCGAAAGGAGGGACTTTCCAAGAGACCCAGTACTTC	CASRPKGGTFQETQYF
TRBV7-9	NA	TRBJ2-1	NA	TGTGCCAGCAGCTTAGGCGATGTTCCCGACAATGAGCAGTTCTTC	CASSLGDVPDNEQFF
TRBV7-9	few	TRBJ2-3	TRBD2	TGTGCCAGCACTTTCTCCCGACTAGCGCTAACAGATACGCAGTATTTT	CASTFSRLALTDTQYF
TRBV7-8	NA	TRBJ2-3	NA	TGTGCCAGCAGCTTAGCTAGGCTAGGTTCAGATACGCAGTATTTT	CASSLARLGSDTQYF
TRBV11-2	NA	TRBJ2-1	NA	TGTGCCAGCAGCTTAGATTTGAGCTCCTACAATGAGCAGTTCTTC	CASSLDLSSYNEQFF
TRBV7-2	NA	TRBJ2-7	TRBD1	TGTGCCAGCAGCACACGACAGGGTTTGAGCGAGCAGTACTTC	CASSTRQGLSEQYF
TRBV20-1	few	TRBJ2-5	TRBD2	TGCAGTGCTAGAACTAGCGGGGGGGCACAGACCCAGTACTTC	CSARTSGGAQTQYF
TRBV20-1	NA	TRBJ1-5	NA	TGCAGTGCTAGCGAGGACAGTCTGGGGCAGCCCCAGCATTTT	CSASEDSLGQPQHF
TRBV5-1	NA	TRBJ2-3	NA	TGCGCCAGCAGCTTGTGGCGTAGCACAGATACGCAGTATTTT	CASSLWRSTDTQYF
TRBV29-1	NA	TRBJ2-7	NA	TGCAGCGTTGTAGATACAGGGAGACTCTACGAGCAGTACTTC	CSVVDTGRLYEQYF
TRBV20-1	NA	TRBJ2-7	NA	TGCAGTGCTAGAGACACAGGATCCTACGAGCAGTACTTC	CSARDTGSYEQYF
TRBV20-1	NA	TRBJ2-3	TRBD2	TGCAGTGCTAGAGATCCCCTCAGGACTAGCAGGGGCACAGATACGCAGTATTTT	CSARDPLRTSRGTDTQYF